These T cell receptor beta chains were read from a single sample in a study of blood T cell repertoires in COVID-19. This table comes from immunoSEQ multiplex PCR, and its TCRdb copy is limited to in-frame clones, with some not included. The repertoire holds approximately 180,000 clones, approximately 83% seen once, with more than 2.5% in the top ten. Sequences were obtained from peripheral blood. These receptors came from a man in his 60s with acute or convalescent COVID-19. Each CDR3 is given with its conserved first and last residue. Fields, in order: V gene, J gene, clone size, D gene, CDR3 DNA, CDR3 protein. The D gene is left open where the match is weak. Size tells how often a clone was seen (once, few, many) or the class of an expanded clone, and some rows leave it out.

V: TRBV28
J: TRBJ2-1
size: NA
D: TRBD2
DNA: TGTGCCAGCAGTTTATCTAGCGGGAGGCCATACAATGAGCAGTTCTTC
CDR3: CASSLSSGRPYNEQFF

V: TRBV19
J: TRBJ2-2
size: few
D: TRBD1
DNA: TGTGCCAGTAGTACCGCAGGGGGCGCCGGGGAGCTGTTTTTT
CDR3: CASSTAGGAGELFF

V: TRBV10-3
J: TRBJ1-1
size: NA
D: NA
DNA: TGTGCCATCAGGCAGGGGAATGTGAACACTGAAGCTTTCTTT
CDR3: CAIRQGNVNTEAFF

V: TRBV11-2
J: TRBJ2-7
size: NA
D: NA
DNA: TGTGCCAGCAGCCGTTTACGCCCAGCGCGGTACGAGCAGTACTTC
CDR3: CASSRLRPARYEQYF

V: TRBV28
J: TRBJ1-1
size: NA
D: NA
DNA: TGTGCCAGCACCGTAGGGGGGGCAAACACTGAAGCTTTCTTT
CDR3: CASTVGGANTEAFF

V: TRBV6-5
J: TRBJ1-3
size: NA
D: NA
DNA: TGTGCCAGCAGGGCCGGGATTGGAAACACCATATATTTT
CDR3: CASRAGIGNTIYF

V: TRBV5-5
J: TRBJ1-5
size: NA
D: NA
DNA: TGTGCCAGCAGCTTGGAGGGGATAAGCAATCAGCCCCAGCATTTT
CDR3: CASSLEGISNQPQHF

V: TRBV4-1
J: TRBJ1-1
size: NA
D: NA
DNA: TGCGCCAGCAGCCAAGAGACGGGAGCTGAAGCTTTCTTT
CDR3: CASSQETGAEAFF

V: TRBV5-7
J: TRBJ2-3
size: NA
D: TRBD1
DNA: TGTGCCAGTGGCGGACAGGGGGCTCGAGATACGCAGTATTTT
CDR3: CASGGQGARDTQYF

V: TRBV19
J: TRBJ1-5
size: NA
D: NA
DNA: TGTGCCAGTAGTATTATACAGCCCAATCAGCCCCAGCATTTT
CDR3: CASSIIQPNQPQHF

V: TRBV18
J: TRBJ2-1
size: NA
D: NA
DNA: TGTGCCAGCTCACCATTACTATCCCTTTACAATGAGCAGTTCTTC
CDR3: CASSPLLSLYNEQFF

V: TRBV7-9
J: TRBJ2-1
size: NA
D: TRBD1
DNA: TGTGCCAGCAGCTCCGGACAGGTCTCCTACAATGAGCAGTTCTTC
CDR3: CASSSGQVSYNEQFF

V: TRBV9
J: TRBJ1-5
size: NA
D: NA
DNA: TGTGCCAGCAGCGAGGGGAATGATGTTCGCAATCAGCCCCAGCATTTT
CDR3: CASSEGNDVRNQPQHF

V: TRBV10-3
J: TRBJ1-5
size: NA
D: NA
DNA: TGTGCCATCAGTGAGTCGATGGGCAAATACCTGCATTTT
CDR3: CAISESMGKYLHF

V: TRBV6-6
J: TRBJ2-2
size: few
D: NA
DNA: TGTGCCAGCAGAAGCGGGAACACCGGGGAGCTGTTTTTT
CDR3: CASRSGNTGELFF

V: TRBV18
J: TRBJ2-3
size: NA
D: TRBD2
DNA: TGTGCCAGCGGCCGGACTAGCGGGAGTTCACTCGGCGGAGATACGCAGTATTTT
CDR3: CASGRTSGSSLGGDTQYF

V: TRBV27
J: TRBJ2-6
size: NA
D: TRBD2
DNA: TGTGCCAGCGGCCCTACGGGAGGGAGGGGGGCCAACGTCCTGACTTTC
CDR3: CASGPTGGRGANVLTF

V: TRBV6-5
J: TRBJ2-3
size: few
D: TRBD2
DNA: TGTGCCAGCAGTCGGGCGGGAGGAGCGGATACGCAGTATTTT
CDR3: CASSRAGGADTQYF

V: TRBV3-1/TRBV3-2
J: TRBJ2-1
size: NA
D: TRBD2
DNA: TGTGCCAGCAGCTCTCATAGCGGGAGGTACAATGAGCAGTTCTTC
CDR3: CASSSHSGRYNEQFF

V: TRBV7-3
J: TRBJ2-5
size: NA
D: TRBD2
DNA: TGTGCCAGCAGCGTAACTAGCGGGAGAGGTGAGACCCAGTACTTC
CDR3: CASSVTSGRGETQYF

V: TRBV7-2
J: TRBJ2-7
size: NA
D: NA
DNA: TGTGCCAGCAGCTTACGTTACAGCAGGAACGAGCAGTACTTC
CDR3: CASSLRYSRNEQYF

V: TRBV28
J: TRBJ1-5
size: NA
D: TRBD1
DNA: TGTGCCAGCAGTACAGGGGGCGCAGGCAATCAGCCCCAGCATTTT
CDR3: CASSTGGAGNQPQHF

V: TRBV7-3
J: TRBJ2-7
size: NA
D: TRBD2
DNA: TGTGCCAGCAGCTTATCGAGTAGCGGGAGTTACGAGCAGTACTTC
CDR3: CASSLSSSGSYEQYF

V: TRBV7-9
J: TRBJ2-3
size: few
D: NA
DNA: TGTGCCAGCAGCTCATTAGATACGCAGTATTTT
CDR3: CASSSLDTQYF

V: TRBV27
J: TRBJ2-3
size: once
D: TRBD2
DNA: TGTGCCAGCAGTTTCGAGCGGGAGATTACAGATACGCAGTATTTT
CDR3: CASSFEREITDTQYF

V: TRBV27
J: TRBJ1-1
size: NA
D: TRBD1
DNA: TGTGCCAGCAGTCTTGGACAGGGGGGTTACACTGAAGCTTTCTTT
CDR3: CASSLGQGGYTEAFF

V: TRBV7-2
J: TRBJ2-7
size: NA
D: TRBD2
DNA: TGTGCCAGCAGCTTAGTAGCGGGAGTGAGATACGAGCAGTACTTC
CDR3: CASSLVAGVRYEQYF